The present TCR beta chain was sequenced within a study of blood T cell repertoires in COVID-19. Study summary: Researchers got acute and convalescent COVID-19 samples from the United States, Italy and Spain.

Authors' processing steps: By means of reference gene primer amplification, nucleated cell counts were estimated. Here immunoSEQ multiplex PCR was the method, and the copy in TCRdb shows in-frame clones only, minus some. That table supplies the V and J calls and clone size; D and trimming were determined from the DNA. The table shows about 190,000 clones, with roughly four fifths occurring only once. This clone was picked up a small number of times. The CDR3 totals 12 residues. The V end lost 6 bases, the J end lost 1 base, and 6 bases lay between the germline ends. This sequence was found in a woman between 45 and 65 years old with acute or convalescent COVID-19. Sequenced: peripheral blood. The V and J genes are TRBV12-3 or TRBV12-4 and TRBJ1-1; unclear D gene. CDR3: CASSPGNTEAFF. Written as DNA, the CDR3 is TGTGCCAGCAGCCCCGGGAACACTGAAGCTTTCTTT.